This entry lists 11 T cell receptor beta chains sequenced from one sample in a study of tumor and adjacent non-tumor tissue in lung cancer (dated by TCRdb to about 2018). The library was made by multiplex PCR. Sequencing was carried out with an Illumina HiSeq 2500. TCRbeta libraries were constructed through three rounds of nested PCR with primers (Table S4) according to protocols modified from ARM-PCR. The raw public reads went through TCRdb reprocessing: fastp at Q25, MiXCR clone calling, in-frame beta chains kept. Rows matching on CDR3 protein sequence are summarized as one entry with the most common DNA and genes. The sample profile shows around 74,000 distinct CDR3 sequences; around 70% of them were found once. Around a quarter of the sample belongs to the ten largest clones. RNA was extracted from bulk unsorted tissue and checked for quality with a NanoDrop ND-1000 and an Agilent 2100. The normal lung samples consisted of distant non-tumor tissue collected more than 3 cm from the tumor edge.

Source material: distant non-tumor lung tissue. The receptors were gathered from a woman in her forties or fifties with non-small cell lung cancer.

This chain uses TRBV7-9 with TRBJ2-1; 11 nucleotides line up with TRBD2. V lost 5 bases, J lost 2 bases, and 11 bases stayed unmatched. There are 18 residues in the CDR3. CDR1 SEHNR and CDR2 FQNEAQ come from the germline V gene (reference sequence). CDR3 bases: TGTGCCAGCAGCCCCGGGACTAGCGGCGTTGGGACCTACAATGAGCAGTTCTTC. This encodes CASSPGTSGVGTYNEQFF.

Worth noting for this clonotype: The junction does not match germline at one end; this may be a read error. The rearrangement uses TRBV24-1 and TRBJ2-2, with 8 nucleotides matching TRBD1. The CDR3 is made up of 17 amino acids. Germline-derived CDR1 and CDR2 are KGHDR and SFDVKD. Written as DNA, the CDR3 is TGTGCCACCAGTGACGAAACGGGGTTCCGAGAGACAGGGGAGCTGTTGTTT. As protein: CATSDETGFRETGELLF.

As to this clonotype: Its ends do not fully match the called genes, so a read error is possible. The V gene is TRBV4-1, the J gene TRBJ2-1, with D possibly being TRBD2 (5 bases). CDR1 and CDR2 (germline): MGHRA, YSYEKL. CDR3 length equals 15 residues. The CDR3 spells CASSREGSAYNEQFF. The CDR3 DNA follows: TGCGCCAGCAGCCGAGAAGGTAGCGCCTACAATGAACAGTTCTTC.

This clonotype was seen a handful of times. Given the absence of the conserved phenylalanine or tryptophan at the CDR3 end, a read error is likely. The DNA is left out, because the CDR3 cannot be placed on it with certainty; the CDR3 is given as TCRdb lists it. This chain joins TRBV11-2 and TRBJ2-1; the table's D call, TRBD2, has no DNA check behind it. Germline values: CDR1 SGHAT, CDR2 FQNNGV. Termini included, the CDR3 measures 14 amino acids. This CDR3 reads CASSFLVQYNEQSL.

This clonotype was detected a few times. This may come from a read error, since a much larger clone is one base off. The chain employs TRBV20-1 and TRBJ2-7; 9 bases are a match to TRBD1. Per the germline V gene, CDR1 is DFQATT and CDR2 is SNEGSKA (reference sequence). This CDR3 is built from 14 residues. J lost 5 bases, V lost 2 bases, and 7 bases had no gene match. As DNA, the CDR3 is TGCAGTGCTAGAATGGACAGGGGATTCAACGAGCAGTACTTC. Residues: CSARMDRGFNEQYF.

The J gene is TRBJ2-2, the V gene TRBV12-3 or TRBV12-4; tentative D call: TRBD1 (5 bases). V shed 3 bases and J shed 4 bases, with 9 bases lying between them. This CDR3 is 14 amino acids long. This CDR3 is CASSFYRTTGELFF. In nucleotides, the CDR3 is TGTGCCAGCAGTTTTTACAGGACCACCGGGGAGCTGTTTTTT.

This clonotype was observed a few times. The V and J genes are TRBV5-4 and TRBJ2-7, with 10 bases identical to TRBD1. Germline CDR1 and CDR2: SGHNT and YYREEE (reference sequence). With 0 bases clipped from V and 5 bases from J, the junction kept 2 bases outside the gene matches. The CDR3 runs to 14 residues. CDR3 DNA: TGTGCCAGCAGCTTGGGACAGGGGGCGCACGAGCAGTACTTC. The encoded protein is CASSLGQGAHEQYF.

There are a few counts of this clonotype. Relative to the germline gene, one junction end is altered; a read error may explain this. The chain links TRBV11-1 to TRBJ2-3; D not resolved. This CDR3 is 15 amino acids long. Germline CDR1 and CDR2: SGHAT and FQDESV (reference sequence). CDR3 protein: CASNFSVGSTDTQYF. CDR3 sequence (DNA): TGTGCCAGCAACTTCTCTGTGGGGTCTACAGATACGCAGTATTTC. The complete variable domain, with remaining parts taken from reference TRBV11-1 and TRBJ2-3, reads EAEVAQSPRYKITEKSQAVAFWCDPISGHATLYWYRQILGQGPELLVQFQDESVVDDSQLPKDRFSAERLKGVDSTLKIQPAELGDSAMYLCASNFSVGSTDTQYFGPGTRLTVL.

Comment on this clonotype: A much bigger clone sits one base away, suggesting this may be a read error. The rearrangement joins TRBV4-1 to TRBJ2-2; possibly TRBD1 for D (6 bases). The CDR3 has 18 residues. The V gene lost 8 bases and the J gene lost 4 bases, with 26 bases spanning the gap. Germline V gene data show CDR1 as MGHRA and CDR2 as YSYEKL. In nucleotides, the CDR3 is TGCGCCAGCGACGAAAGGGGGAGAGGACCGGGATTCACCGGGGAGCTGTTTTTT. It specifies CASDERGRGPGFTGELFF.

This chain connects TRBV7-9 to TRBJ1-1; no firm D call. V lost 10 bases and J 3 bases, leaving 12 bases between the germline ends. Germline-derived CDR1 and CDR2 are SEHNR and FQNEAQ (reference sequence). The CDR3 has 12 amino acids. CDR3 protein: CATNTLYTEAFF. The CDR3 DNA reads TGTGCCACCAATACACTGTACACTGAAGCTTTCTTT.

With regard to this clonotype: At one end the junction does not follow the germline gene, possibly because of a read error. This CDR3 is CASGLTFWNDERYF. CDR3 DNA: TGTGCCAGCGGCTTAACCTTTTGGAACGACGAGCGGTACTTC. The chain uses TRBV11-2 and TRBJ2-7; unclear D gene. Germline lookup yields CDR1 SGHAT and CDR2 FQNNGV. The CDR3 extends over 14 amino acids.